This T cell receptor beta chain was found in a study of blood T cell repertoires in COVID-19. The CDR3 spans 15 residues. V shed 5 bases and J 3 bases; nucleotides not matched to a gene: 6. Germline V gene lookup returns CDR1 SGHTA and CDR2 FQGNSA. TCRdb's table, derived via immunoSEQ multiplex PCR, lists solely in-frame clones and lacks some. The data show approximately 230,000 clones, with around 86% seen just once and about 2% held by the top ten. The chain couples TRBV7-2 to TRBJ2-1, with 8 bases that match TRBD2. This TCR came from a young man who had recovered from COVID-19. Sequencing input: peripheral blood. CDR3 region: CASSQGLVVYNEQFF. In nucleotides, the CDR3 is TGTGCCAGCAGCCAGGGACTAGTAGTCTACAATGAGCAGTTCTTC.